These T cell receptor beta chains were read from a single sample in a study of T cells after yellow fever vaccination. Via MiXCR, TCRdb re-called the 5' RACE reads, giving one row per CDR3 protein. Here the sample spans hundreds of thousands of distinct CDR3 sequences, roughly a sixth being singletons. This specimen was PBMCs, taken before the yellow fever booster vaccination. The receptor source for this set is a young man who received the YFV17D yellow fever vaccine. Both conserved end residues are part of each CDR3. Fields, in order: CDR3 DNA, CDR3 protein, V gene, J gene, D gene, clone size. D genes are given only for firm matches. Clone sizes are given selectively: once, few, many, or a class where the clone is expanded.

CDR3 DNA: TGTGCCAGCACCAGAGGACTAGCCTACGAGCAGTACTTC; CDR3 protein: CASTRGLAYEQYF; V gene: TRBV12-3/TRBV12-4; J gene: TRBJ2-7; D gene: TRBD2; clone size: .
CDR3 DNA: TGTGCCTCCCGGGGGGTACGCGCACAGGGTGAAGCTTTCTTT; CDR3 protein: CASRGVRAQGEAFF; V gene: TRBV6-5; J gene: TRBJ1-1; D gene: .; clone size: .
CDR3 DNA: TGTGCCAGCAGACCGAAAGCGGGGGGCACAGATACGCAGTATTTT; CDR3 protein: CASRPKAGGTDTQYF; V gene: TRBV6-2/TRBV6-3; J gene: TRBJ2-3; D gene: TRBD2; clone size: .
CDR3 DNA: TGTGCCAGCAGTTTTCGGACAGGACGACGCTCTGGGGCCAACGTCCTGACTTTC; CDR3 protein: CASSFRTGRRSGANVLTF; V gene: TRBV6-5; J gene: TRBJ2-6; D gene: TRBD1; clone size: few
CDR3 DNA: TGTGCCACCAGTGTCGGGACAGGGGGCAATCAGCCCCAGCATTTT; CDR3 protein: CATSVGTGGNQPQHF; V gene: TRBV24-1; J gene: TRBJ1-5; D gene: TRBD1; clone size: .
CDR3 DNA: TGTGCCAGCAGCCCAGGGGACAGGGGAGTGCCCGGGGCCAACGTCCTGACTTTC; CDR3 protein: CASSPGDRGVPGANVLTF; V gene: TRBV9; J gene: TRBJ2-6; D gene: TRBD1; clone size: .
CDR3 DNA: TGCGCCAGCAGCTTGGAAGGACAGGGGTTGACCGGGGAGCTGTTTTTT; CDR3 protein: CASSLEGQGLTGELFF; V gene: TRBV5-1; J gene: TRBJ2-2; D gene: TRBD1; clone size: few
CDR3 DNA: TGTGCCAGCACCCTGGACAGGACCTCTGGGGCCAACGTCCTGACTTTC; CDR3 protein: CASTLDRTSGANVLTF; V gene: TRBV9; J gene: TRBJ2-6; D gene: TRBD1; clone size: .
CDR3 DNA: TGTGCCACCAGCGAGGGGATGAACACTGAAGCTTTCTTT; CDR3 protein: CATSEGMNTEAFF; V gene: TRBV15; J gene: TRBJ1-1; D gene: .; clone size: .
CDR3 DNA: TGTGCCAGCAGCTTGGCCTCGGGACAAGAGTACTTC; CDR3 protein: CASSLASGQEYF; V gene: TRBV5-4; J gene: TRBJ2-5; D gene: .; clone size: .
CDR3 DNA: TGTGCCAGCCAAATAATCAGGGGGTCCTTGTATGGCTACACCTTC; CDR3 protein: CASQIIRGSLYGYTF; V gene: TRBV6-5; J gene: TRBJ1-2; D gene: TRBD1; clone size: .
CDR3 DNA: TGTGCCAGCTCACCCATCCAGGCGAGAATGGGAGCTGTTACCTATGGCTACACCTTC; CDR3 protein: CASSPIQARMGAVTYGYTF; V gene: TRBV18; J gene: TRBJ1-2; D gene: .; clone size: .
CDR3 DNA: TGCAGTGCTACCGGGACTCTTAGGCAACATTTT; CDR3 protein: CSATGTLRQHF; V gene: TRBV20-1; J gene: TRBJ1-5; D gene: .; clone size: few
CDR3 DNA: TGCGCCAGCAGCCAAACTCCGGGACCAGCTCCAGGGGAGACCCAGTACTTC; CDR3 protein: CASSQTPGPAPGETQYF; V gene: TRBV4-3; J gene: TRBJ2-5; D gene: .; clone size: many
CDR3 DNA: TGTGCCAGCAGCCAATCTAGCGGGGTCACCGGGGAGCTGTTTTTT; CDR3 protein: CASSQSSGVTGELFF; V gene: TRBV7-9; J gene: TRBJ2-2; D gene: TRBD2; clone size: few
CDR3 DNA: TGCAGTGCTAGGGTGGCTAACTATGGCTACACCTTC; CDR3 protein: CSARVANYGYTF; V gene: TRBV20-1; J gene: TRBJ1-2; D gene: .; clone size: few
CDR3 DNA: TGCGCCAGCGGTTCTTCCAAAAACATTCAGTACTTC; CDR3 protein: CASGSSKNIQYF; V gene: TRBV4-1; J gene: TRBJ2-4; D gene: .; clone size: many
CDR3 DNA: TGTGCCAGCAGCTTGACCACCAACAGGGGTGAGGGCTACACCTTC; CDR3 protein: CASSLTTNRGEGYTF; V gene: TRBV7-9; J gene: TRBJ1-2; D gene: TRBD1; clone size: .
CDR3 DNA: TGTGCCAGCAGACCCGACAGAGTCTATGGCTACACCTTC; CDR3 protein: CASRPDRVYGYTF; V gene: TRBV7-2; J gene: TRBJ1-2; D gene: .; clone size: .
CDR3 DNA: TGTGCCAGCAGCGCCGGGACACCTAAACGCTCTGGAAACACCATATATTTT; CDR3 protein: CASSAGTPKRSGNTIYF; V gene: TRBV5-5; J gene: TRBJ1-3; D gene: .; clone size: .
CDR3 DNA: TGTGCCAGTAGTGAGGGCCAGACTGAAGCTTTCTTT; CDR3 protein: CASSEGQTEAFF; V gene: TRBV19; J gene: TRBJ1-1; D gene: .; clone size: few
CDR3 DNA: TGCAGCTCTGGAGGAGGGTTGGGGGAGACCCAGTACTTC; CDR3 protein: CSSGGGLGETQYF; V gene: TRBV29-1; J gene: TRBJ2-5; D gene: .; clone size: few
CDR3 DNA: TGTGCCAGCAGTTACCAGGAGACAGATACGCAGTATTTT; CDR3 protein: CASSYQETDTQYF; V gene: TRBV6-5; J gene: TRBJ2-3; D gene: .; clone size: .
CDR3 DNA: TGCGCCAGCAGTTCGGACGAGGGCACTGAAGCTTTCTTT; CDR3 protein: CASSSDEGTEAFF; V gene: TRBV5-1; J gene: TRBJ1-1; D gene: .; clone size: .
CDR3 DNA: TGTGCCAGCAGTTTTAGGGTAGGAGGAGGACTACATAATTCACCCCTCCACTTT; CDR3 protein: CASSFRVGGGLHNSPLHF; V gene: TRBV12-3/TRBV12-4; J gene: TRBJ1-6; D gene: .; clone size: few
CDR3 DNA: TGTGCCAGCAGCTTAGGGGGGGGCTACGTTGGTGAGCAGTTCTTC; CDR3 protein: CASSLGGGYVGEQFF; V gene: TRBV7-8; J gene: TRBJ2-1; D gene: .; clone size: .
CDR3 DNA: TGTGCCAGTACATCCCAAGCGGGCCGGGCGATCACAGATACGCAGTATTTT; CDR3 protein: CASTSQAGRAITDTQYF; V gene: TRBV19; J gene: TRBJ2-3; D gene: .; clone size: .
CDR3 DNA: TGTGCCAGCACCTACTATGATAGCAATCAGCCCCAGCATTTT; CDR3 protein: CASTYYDSNQPQHF; V gene: TRBV6-1; J gene: TRBJ1-5; D gene: .; clone size: few
CDR3 DNA: TGCAGCGTTGAAGATCTTTGGGGGGCGAAGGATACGCAGTATTTT; CDR3 protein: CSVEDLWGAKDTQYF; V gene: TRBV29-1; J gene: TRBJ2-3; D gene: .; clone size: .
CDR3 DNA: TGTGCCTCGGTGGACCCTAACTATGGCTACACCTTC; CDR3 protein: CASVDPNYGYTF; V gene: TRBV7-2; J gene: TRBJ1-2; D gene: .; clone size: few
CDR3 DNA: TGTGCCAGCAGCCCGCCCAGGGTGAAAGGCTACACCTTC; CDR3 protein: CASSPPRVKGYTF; V gene: TRBV21-1; J gene: TRBJ1-2; D gene: .; clone size: few
CDR3 DNA: TGCGCCAGCAGCTTGTCGGACAGGGGAATCTCTGGGGCCAACGTCCTGACTTTC; CDR3 protein: CASSLSDRGISGANVLTF; V gene: TRBV5-1; J gene: TRBJ2-6; D gene: TRBD1; clone size: .
CDR3 DNA: TGTGCCACCGTGGACAGGGGGCGTGAAAAACTGTTTTTT; CDR3 protein: CATVDRGREKLFF; V gene: TRBV28; J gene: TRBJ1-4; D gene: TRBD1; clone size: .
CDR3 DNA: TGTGCCAGCAGTTACCTCCTGAATCAGCCCCAGCATTTT; CDR3 protein: CASSYLLNQPQHF; V gene: TRBV6-2/TRBV6-3; J gene: TRBJ1-5; D gene: .; clone size: .
CDR3 DNA: TGCAGTGCTAGCGGGGGCCCCGGGGATGAGCAGTTCTTC; CDR3 protein: CSASGGPGDEQFF; V gene: TRBV20-1; J gene: TRBJ2-1; D gene: .; clone size: many
CDR3 DNA: TGTGCCACCTCCGCCCCAGGACACACTGAAGCTTTCTTT; CDR3 protein: CATSAPGHTEAFF; V gene: TRBV2; J gene: TRBJ1-1; D gene: .; clone size: .
CDR3 DNA: TGTGCTAGTGGATCCGACAGCACTGAAGCTTTCTTT; CDR3 protein: CASGSDSTEAFF; V gene: TRBV12-5; J gene: TRBJ1-1; D gene: .; clone size: few
CDR3 DNA: TGTGCCACCCGAGCCGGGGAGCTGTTTTTT; CDR3 protein: CATRAGELFF; V gene: TRBV19; J gene: TRBJ2-2; D gene: .; clone size: once
CDR3 DNA: TGCAGTGGGAGGAGACCAGCGGGGGGCTCAGATACGCAGTATTTT; CDR3 protein: CSGRRPAGGSDTQYF; V gene: TRBV20-1; J gene: TRBJ2-3; D gene: TRBD2; clone size: .
CDR3 DNA: TGTGCCAGCAGCGCCCGGATTCAGCCCCAGCATTTT; CDR3 protein: CASSARIQPQHF; V gene: TRBV6-9; J gene: TRBJ1-5; D gene: .; clone size: many
CDR3 DNA: TGCGCCAGCAGCTTGGTGGCGCTCGCGGCAGATACGCAGTATTTT; CDR3 protein: CASSLVALAADTQYF; V gene: TRBV5-1; J gene: TRBJ2-3; D gene: .; clone size: .
CDR3 DNA: TGTGCCAGCAGCCCACCGGGCCGTAAAGAGACCCAGTACTTC; CDR3 protein: CASSPPGRKETQYF; V gene: TRBV7-3; J gene: TRBJ2-5; D gene: .; clone size: few
CDR3 DNA: TGTGCCAGCAGCCATACAGGGGCCACTGAAGCTTTCTTT; CDR3 protein: CASSHTGATEAFF; V gene: TRBV4-2; J gene: TRBJ1-1; D gene: TRBD1; clone size: many
CDR3 DNA: TGTGCCAGCAGCTGGAGCGGGGGCGGTCAAGAGACCCAGTACTTC; CDR3 protein: CASSWSGGGQETQYF; V gene: TRBV5-4; J gene: TRBJ2-5; D gene: TRBD2; clone size: .
CDR3 DNA: TGCGCCAGCAGCTTGGTGGGGGGACACACTGAAGCTTTCTTT; CDR3 protein: CASSLVGGHTEAFF; V gene: TRBV5-1; J gene: TRBJ1-1; D gene: .; clone size: few
CDR3 DNA: TGTGCCAGCAGCCCATCTGGTTCGGGGGTAACAGATCAGCCCCAGCATTTT; CDR3 protein: CASSPSGSGVTDQPQHF; V gene: TRBV11-3; J gene: TRBJ1-5; D gene: .; clone size: .
CDR3 DNA: TGTGCCAGCAGTCAAGACAGGGATGAGACCCAGTACTTC; CDR3 protein: CASSQDRDETQYF; V gene: TRBV6-5; J gene: TRBJ2-5; D gene: TRBD1; clone size: .
CDR3 DNA: TGCGCCAGCAGCTTGGCCCTTGCGGGGAACACTGAAGCTTTCTTT; CDR3 protein: CASSLALAGNTEAFF; V gene: TRBV5-1; J gene: TRBJ1-1; D gene: .; clone size: few
CDR3 DNA: TGTGCCAGCAGCTTAGATAGGGGGGAGCTGTTTTTT; CDR3 protein: CASSLDRGELFF; V gene: TRBV11-2; J gene: TRBJ2-2; D gene: .; clone size: .
CDR3 DNA: TGTGCCAGCAGTTACTTTGGCGACTCTAGCACAGATACGCAGTATTTT; CDR3 protein: CASSYFGDSSTDTQYF; V gene: TRBV6-6; J gene: TRBJ2-3; D gene: .; clone size: few
CDR3 DNA: TGTGCCAGCAGCCTCTCGGAGAGCGCGCAGTATTTT; CDR3 protein: CASSLSESAQYF; V gene: TRBV3-1; J gene: TRBJ2-3; D gene: .; clone size: .
CDR3 DNA: TGTGCCAGCAGTCCGATGATTGCTACCAGGGAGCTGTTTTTT; CDR3 protein: CASSPMIATRELFF; V gene: TRBV4-2; J gene: TRBJ2-2; D gene: .; clone size: .
CDR3 DNA: TGCGCCAGCAGCCGACTACCCGATAACACCGGGGAGCTGTTTTTT; CDR3 protein: CASSRLPDNTGELFF; V gene: TRBV5-1; J gene: TRBJ2-2; D gene: .; clone size: few
CDR3 DNA: TGCAGTGCCCCGGGGGACACTGAAGCTTTCTTT; CDR3 protein: CSAPGDTEAFF; V gene: TRBV20-1; J gene: TRBJ1-1; D gene: .; clone size: .
CDR3 DNA: TGCGCCAGCAGTAATAACTACGGGACCACTGAAAAACTGTTTTTT; CDR3 protein: CASSNNYGTTEKLFF; V gene: TRBV4-3; J gene: TRBJ1-4; D gene: .; clone size: .
CDR3 DNA: TGTGCCAGCAGCGAGCGGGGGGGCCCCGATGAGCAGTTCTTC; CDR3 protein: CASSERGGPDEQFF; V gene: TRBV28; J gene: TRBJ2-1; D gene: TRBD2; clone size: .